The present TCR beta chain was sequenced within a study of Graves' ophthalmopathy and Graves' hyperthyroidism. Scientists amplified the TCR beta CDR3 regions from RNA transcripts. The first round was an RT-PCR with HTBI primers, and the second round was a multiplex PCR. MiXCR, run by TCRdb on the multiplex PCR reads, gives a single entry per CDR3 protein. This sample has over a million distinct CDR3 sequences, with about 35% found just once. The germline V gene encodes CDR1 SQVTM and CDR2 ANQGSEA. V lost 8 bases to trimming and J lost 3 bases; unmatched junction nucleotides: 2. This CDR3 is 12 amino acids long.

The sequencing input was peripheral blood or thyroid tissue (not recorded which). This chain connects TRBV29-1 to TRBJ1-4; 8 positions agree with TRBD1. This sequence was found in an adult man with Graves' hyperthyroidism. CDR3 region: CSYRGANEKLFF. CDR3 sequence (DNA): TGCAGCTACAGGGGGGCTAATGAAAAACTGTTTTTT.